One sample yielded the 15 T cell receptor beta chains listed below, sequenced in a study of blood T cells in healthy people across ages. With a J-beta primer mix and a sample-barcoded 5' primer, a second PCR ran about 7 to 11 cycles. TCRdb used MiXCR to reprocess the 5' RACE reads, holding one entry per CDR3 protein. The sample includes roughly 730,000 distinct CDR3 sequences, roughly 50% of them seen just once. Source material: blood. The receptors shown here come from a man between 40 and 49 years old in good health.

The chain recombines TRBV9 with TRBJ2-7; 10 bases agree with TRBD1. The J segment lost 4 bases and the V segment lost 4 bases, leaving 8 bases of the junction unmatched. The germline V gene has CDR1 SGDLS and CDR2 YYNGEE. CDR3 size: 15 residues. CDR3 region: CASSRDRGVSYEQYF. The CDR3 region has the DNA TGTGCCAGCAGCCGGGACAGGGGAGTTTCGTACGAGCAGTACTTC.

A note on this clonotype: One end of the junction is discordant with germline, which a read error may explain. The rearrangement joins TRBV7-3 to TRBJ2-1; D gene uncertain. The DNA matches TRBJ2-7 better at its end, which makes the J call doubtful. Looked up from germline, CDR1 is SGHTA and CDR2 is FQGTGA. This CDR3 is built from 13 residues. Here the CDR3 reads CASSLSSYNEQYF. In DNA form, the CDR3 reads TGTGCCAGTAGCTTAAGCTCCTACAATGAGCAGTACTTC.

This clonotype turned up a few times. CDR3 sequence: CASSSGDSRTNEKLFF. The CDR3 region has the DNA TGCGCCAGCAGCTCGGGGGACAGCAGAACTAATGAAAAACTGTTTTTT. V gene TRBV5-1 combines with J gene TRBJ1-4, with 7 bases that match TRBD1. The CDR3 is 16 amino acids. The germline V gene encodes CDR1 SGHRS and CDR2 YFSETQ. Trimming removed 3 bases from V and 1 base from J; junction bases left unmatched: 6.

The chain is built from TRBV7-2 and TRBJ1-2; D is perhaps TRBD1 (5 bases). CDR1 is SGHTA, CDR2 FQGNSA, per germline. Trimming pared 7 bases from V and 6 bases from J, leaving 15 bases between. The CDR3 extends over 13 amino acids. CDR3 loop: CASTGIRGHGYTF. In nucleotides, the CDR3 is TGTGCCAGCACCGGGATTCGGGGCCATGGCTACACCTTC.

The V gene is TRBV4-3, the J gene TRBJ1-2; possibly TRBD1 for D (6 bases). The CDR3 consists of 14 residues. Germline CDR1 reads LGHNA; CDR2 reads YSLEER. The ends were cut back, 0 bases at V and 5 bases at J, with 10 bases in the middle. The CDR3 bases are TGCGCCAGCAGCCAAGAAACAGGGTCTTATGGCTACACCTTC. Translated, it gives CASSQETGSYGYTF.

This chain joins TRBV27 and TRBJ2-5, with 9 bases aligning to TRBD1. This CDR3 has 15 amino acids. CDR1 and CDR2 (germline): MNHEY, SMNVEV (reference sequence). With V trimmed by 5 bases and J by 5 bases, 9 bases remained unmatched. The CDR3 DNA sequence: TGTGCCAGCAGTCCGGGACAGGGTTTTCGGGAGACCCAGTACTTC. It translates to CASSPGQGFRETQYF.

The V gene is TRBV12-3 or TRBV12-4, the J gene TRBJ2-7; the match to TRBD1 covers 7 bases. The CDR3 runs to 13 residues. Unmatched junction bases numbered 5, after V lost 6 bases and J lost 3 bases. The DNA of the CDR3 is TGTGCCAGCAGAAATGGGACAGACTACGAGCAGTACTTC. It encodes CASRNGTDYEQYF.

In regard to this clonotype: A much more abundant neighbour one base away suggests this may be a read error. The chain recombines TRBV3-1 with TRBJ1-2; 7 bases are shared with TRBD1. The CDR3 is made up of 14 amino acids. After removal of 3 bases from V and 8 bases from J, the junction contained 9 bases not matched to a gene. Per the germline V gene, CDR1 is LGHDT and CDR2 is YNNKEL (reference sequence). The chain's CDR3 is CASSHDNRGRGYTF. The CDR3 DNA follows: TGTGCCAGCAGCCATGATAACAGGGGACGGGGCTACACCTTC.

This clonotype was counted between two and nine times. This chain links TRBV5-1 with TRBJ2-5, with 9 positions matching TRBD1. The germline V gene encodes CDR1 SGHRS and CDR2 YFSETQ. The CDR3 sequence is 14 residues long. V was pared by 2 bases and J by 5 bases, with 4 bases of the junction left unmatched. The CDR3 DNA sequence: TGCGCCAGCAGCTTCTACAGGGGGCGGGAGACCCAGTACTTC. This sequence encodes CASSFYRGRETQYF. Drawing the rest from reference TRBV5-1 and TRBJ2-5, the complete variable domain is KAGVTQTPRYLIKTRGQQVTLSCSPISGHRSVSWYQQTPGQGLQFLFEYFSETQRNKGNFPGRFSGRQFSNSRSEMNVSTLELGDSALYLCASSFYRGRETQYFGPGTRLLVL.

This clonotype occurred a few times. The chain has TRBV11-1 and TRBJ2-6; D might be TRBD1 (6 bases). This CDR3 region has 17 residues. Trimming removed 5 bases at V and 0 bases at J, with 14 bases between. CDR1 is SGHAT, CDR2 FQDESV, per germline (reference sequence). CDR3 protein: CASSPGQLTSGANVLTF. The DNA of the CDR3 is TGTGCCAGCAGCCCTGGACAGCTCACCTCTGGGGCCAACGTCCTGACTTTC.

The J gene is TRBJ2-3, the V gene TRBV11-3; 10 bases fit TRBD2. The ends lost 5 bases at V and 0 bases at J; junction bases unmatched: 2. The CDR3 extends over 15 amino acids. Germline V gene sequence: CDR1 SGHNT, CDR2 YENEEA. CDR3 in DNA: TGTGCCAGCAGCACGGGACTAGCGAGCACAGATACGCAGTATTTT. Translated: CASSTGLASTDTQYF.

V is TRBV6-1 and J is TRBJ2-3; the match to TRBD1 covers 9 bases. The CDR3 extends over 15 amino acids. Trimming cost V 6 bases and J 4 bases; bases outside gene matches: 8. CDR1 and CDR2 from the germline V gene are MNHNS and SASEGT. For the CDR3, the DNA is TGTGCCAGCAGCGTAACAGGGGGCGCAGCAGATACGCAGTATTTT. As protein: CASSVTGGAADTQYF.

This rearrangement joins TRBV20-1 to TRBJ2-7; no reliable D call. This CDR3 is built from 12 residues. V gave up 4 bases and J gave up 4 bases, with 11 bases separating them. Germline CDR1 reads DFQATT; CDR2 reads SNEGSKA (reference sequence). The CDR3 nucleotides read TGCAGTGCTAATCCGGGTACTTACGAGCAGTACTTC. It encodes CSANPGTYEQYF.

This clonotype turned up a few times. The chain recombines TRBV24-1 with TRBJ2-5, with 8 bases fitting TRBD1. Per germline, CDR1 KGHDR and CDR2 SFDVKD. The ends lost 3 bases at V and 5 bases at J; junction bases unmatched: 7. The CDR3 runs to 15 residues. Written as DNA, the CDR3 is TGTGCCACCAGTGATGCGACAGGGGTCCTGGAGACCCAGTACTTC. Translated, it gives CATSDATGVLETQYF.

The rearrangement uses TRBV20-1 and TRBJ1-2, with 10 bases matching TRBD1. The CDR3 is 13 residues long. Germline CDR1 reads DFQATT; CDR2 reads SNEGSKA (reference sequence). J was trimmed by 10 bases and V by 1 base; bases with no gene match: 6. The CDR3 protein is CSARAGTGVDYTF. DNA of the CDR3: TGCAGTGCTAGAGCCGGGACAGGGGTAGACTACACCTTC.